This T cell receptor (beta chain) was sequenced in a study of radiotherapy plus CTLA-4 blockade in lung cancer. Data came from immunoSEQ multiplex PCR; TCRdb stores just in-frame clones and leaves some out. Of fewer than 90,000 clones detected, roughly four fifths appear once; the ten largest clones hold under 0.85%. The V end was cut by 3 bases, the J end by 8 bases, with 7 bases between. There are 12 residues in the CDR3. Germline CDR1 SGHVS, CDR2 FNYEAQ. The V call is TRBV7-6, the J call TRBJ2-2, with D possibly matching TRBD2 (5 bases). The source is a human donor with non-small cell lung cancer who had stable disease on radiotherapy plus ipilimumab. Sample: peripheral blood, taken from a patient treated with radiotherapy plus ipilimumab. Here the CDR3 DNA reads TGTGCCAGCAGCTTGAGCGGTGGGGAGCTGTTTTTT. Translation: CASSLSGGELFF.